Described below is a single T cell receptor beta chain sequence and its context. The sample is drawn from a study of CD8+ T cells in alopecia areata. Overall study: Treated patients were given 5 to 10 mg oral tofacitinib twice daily. Tofacitinib administration persisted for 6 to 18 months, succeeded by 6 months off drug.

Deletions cut 7 bases from V and 0 bases from J, with 7 bases between. CDR3 length: 12 amino acids. Germline-derived CDR1 and CDR2 are MDHEN and SYDVKM. The investigators collected lesional scalp punch biopsies and peripheral blood from alopecia areata patients. Once RNA had been extracted, it was reverse transcribed into cDNA to act as the sequencing template. Libraries were prepared by immunoSEQ multiplex PCR; TCRdb keeps only in-frame clonotypes and omits some of them. The sample carries 150,000 or so clones, approximately 50% recorded once. Material: CD4+ T cells sorted from blood. This receptor was taken from a human donor with alopecia areata. The rearrangement uses TRBV28 and TRBJ2-7; D gene ambiguous. This chain's CDR3 is CASIGNSYEQYF. The CDR3 DNA follows: TGTGCCAGCATAGGGAACTCCTACGAGCAGTACTTC.